This T cell receptor beta chain was captured by sequencing in a study of blood T cell repertoires in COVID-19. Looked up from germline, CDR1 is SGHAT and CDR2 is FQDESV (reference sequence). There are 16 residues in the CDR3. V was shortened by 2 bases and J by 0 bases, with 11 bases between the two germline ends. Clones were read by immunoSEQ multiplex PCR, and TCRdb kept only the in-frame ones, dropping some. The table has around 280,000 clones, about 86% seen once. The V and J genes are TRBV11-1 and TRBJ2-1; D unclear. The sample comprised peripheral blood. This TCR derives from a woman in her thirties who had recovered from COVID-19. The CDR3 spells CASSLIDFGSYNEQFF. In nucleotides, the CDR3 is TGTGCCAGCAGCTTAATCGACTTCGGCTCCTACAATGAGCAGTTCTTC.